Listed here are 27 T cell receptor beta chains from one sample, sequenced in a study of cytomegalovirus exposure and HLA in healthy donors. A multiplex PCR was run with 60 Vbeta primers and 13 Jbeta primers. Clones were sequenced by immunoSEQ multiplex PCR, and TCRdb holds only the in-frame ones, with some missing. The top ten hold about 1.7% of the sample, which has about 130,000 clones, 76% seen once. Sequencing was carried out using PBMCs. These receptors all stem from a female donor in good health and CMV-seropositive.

Written as DNA, the CDR3 is TGTGCCAGCAGCTTAAATTACAATCAGCCCCAGCATTTT. Protein sequence: CASSLNYNQPQHF. The chain joins TRBV11-2 to TRBJ1-5; D is uncertain. CDR3 length: 13 amino acids. Germline CDR1 and CDR2: SGHAT and FQNNGV. The V end lost 2 bases, the J end lost 3 bases, and 5 bases lay between the germline ends.

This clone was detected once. The CDR3 sequence: CASSQDSSYNSPLHF. The CDR3 region has the DNA TGCGCCAGCAGCCAAGACAGCTCCTATAATTCACCCCTCCACTTT. J is TRBJ1-6 and V is TRBV4-1; D ambiguous. V lost 0 bases and J lost 0, with 3 bases in between. The CDR3 runs to 15 residues. Germline CDR1 and CDR2: MGHRA and YSYEKL.

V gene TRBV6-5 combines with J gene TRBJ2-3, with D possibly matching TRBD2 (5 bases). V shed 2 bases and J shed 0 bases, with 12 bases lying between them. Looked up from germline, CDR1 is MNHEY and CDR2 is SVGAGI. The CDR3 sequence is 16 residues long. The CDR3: CASSYAVAHSTDTQYF. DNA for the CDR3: TGTGCCAGCAGTTACGCGGTAGCGCACAGCACAGATACGCAGTATTTT.

The CDR3 nucleotides are TGTGCCAGCAGCTTGCGCAGGGCTTACGAGCAGTACTTC. Its protein is CASSLRRAYEQYF. The V and J genes are TRBV5-6 and TRBJ2-7, with D possibly matching TRBD1 (5 bases). The CDR3 has 13 residues. The V end was cut by 1 base, the J end by 4 bases, with 9 bases between. CDR1 is SGHDT, CDR2 YYEEEE, per germline.

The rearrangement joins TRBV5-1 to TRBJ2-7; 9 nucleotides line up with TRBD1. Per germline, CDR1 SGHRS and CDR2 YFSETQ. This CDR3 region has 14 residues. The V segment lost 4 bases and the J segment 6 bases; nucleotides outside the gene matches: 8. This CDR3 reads CASSGGQGPSEQYF. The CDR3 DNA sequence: TGCGCCAGCAGCGGGGGACAGGGCCCCAGCGAGCAGTACTTC.

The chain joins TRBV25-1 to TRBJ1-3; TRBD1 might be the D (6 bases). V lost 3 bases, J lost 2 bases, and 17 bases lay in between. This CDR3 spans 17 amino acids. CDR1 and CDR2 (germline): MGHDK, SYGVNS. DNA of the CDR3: TGTGCCAGCAGTGATTCTTGGGGGGGCGGGGCTGGAAACACCATATATTTT. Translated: CASSDSWGGGAGNTIYF.

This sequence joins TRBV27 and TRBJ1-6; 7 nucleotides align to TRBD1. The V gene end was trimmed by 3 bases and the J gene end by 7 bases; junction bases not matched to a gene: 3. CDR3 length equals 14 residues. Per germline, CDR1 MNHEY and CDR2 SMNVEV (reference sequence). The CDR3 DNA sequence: TGTGCCAGCAGTTTCCGGGACAGCAATTCACCCCTCCACTTT. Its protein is CASSFRDSNSPLHF.

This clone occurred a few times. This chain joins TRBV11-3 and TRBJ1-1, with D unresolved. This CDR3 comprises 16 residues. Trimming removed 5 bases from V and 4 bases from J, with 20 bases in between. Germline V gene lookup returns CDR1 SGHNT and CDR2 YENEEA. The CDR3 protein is CASSPSKGFGITEAFF. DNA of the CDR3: TGTGCCAGCAGCCCTAGCAAAGGATTTGGGATCACTGAAGCTTTCTTT.

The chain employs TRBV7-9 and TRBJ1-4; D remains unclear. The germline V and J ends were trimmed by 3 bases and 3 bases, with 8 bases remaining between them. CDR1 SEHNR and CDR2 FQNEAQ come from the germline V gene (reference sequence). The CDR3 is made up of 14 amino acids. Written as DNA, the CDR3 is TGTGCCAGCAGCTTCGGCGGCTCTAATGAAAAACTGTTTTTT. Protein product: CASSFGGSNEKLFF.

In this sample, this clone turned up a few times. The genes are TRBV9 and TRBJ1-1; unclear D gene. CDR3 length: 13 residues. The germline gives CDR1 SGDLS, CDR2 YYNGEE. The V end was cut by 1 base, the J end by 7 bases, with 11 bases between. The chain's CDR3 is CASSVLGRGEAFF. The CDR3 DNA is TGTGCCAGCAGCGTATTGGGTCGAGGTGAAGCTTTCTTT.

CDR3 loop: CASSLVRGGTDTQYF. The CDR3 bases are TGTGCCAGCAGCTTGGTGCGGGGGGGAACAGATACGCAGTATTTT. The chain employs TRBV7-2 and TRBJ2-3; 9 bases align to TRBD2. V gave up 3 bases and J gave up 3 bases; unmatched junction bases: 4. In germline, CDR1 is SGHTA, CDR2 FQGNSA. The CDR3 has 15 residues.

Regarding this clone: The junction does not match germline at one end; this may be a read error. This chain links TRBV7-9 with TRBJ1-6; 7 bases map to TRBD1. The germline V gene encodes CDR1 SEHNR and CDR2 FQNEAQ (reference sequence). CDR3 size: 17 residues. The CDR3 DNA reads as TGTTCCAGCAGCTTAGCAGGGGGTAGGGCCTATAATTCACCCCTCCACTTT. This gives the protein CSSSLAGGRAYNSPLHF.

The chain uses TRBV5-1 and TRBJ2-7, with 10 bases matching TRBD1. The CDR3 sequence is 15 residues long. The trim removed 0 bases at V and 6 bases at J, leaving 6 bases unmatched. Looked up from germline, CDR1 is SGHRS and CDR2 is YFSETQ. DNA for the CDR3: TGCGCCAGCAGCTTGGTGGGACAGGGGACAGGCGAGCAGTACTTC. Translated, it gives CASSLVGQGTGEQYF. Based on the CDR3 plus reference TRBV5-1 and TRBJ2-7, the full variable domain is KAGVTQTPRYLIKTRGQQVTLSCSPISGHRSVSWYQQTPGQGLQFLFEYFSETQRNKGNFPGRFSGRQFSNSRSEMNVSTLELGDSALYLCASSLVGQGTGEQYFGPGTRLTVT.

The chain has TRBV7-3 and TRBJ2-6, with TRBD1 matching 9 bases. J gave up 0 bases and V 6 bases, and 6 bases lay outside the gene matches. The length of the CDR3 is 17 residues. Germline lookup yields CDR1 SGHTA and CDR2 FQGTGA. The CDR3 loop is CASSSGTGISGANVLTF. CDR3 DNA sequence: TGTGCCAGCAGTTCCGGGACAGGGATCTCTGGGGCCAACGTCCTGACTTTC.

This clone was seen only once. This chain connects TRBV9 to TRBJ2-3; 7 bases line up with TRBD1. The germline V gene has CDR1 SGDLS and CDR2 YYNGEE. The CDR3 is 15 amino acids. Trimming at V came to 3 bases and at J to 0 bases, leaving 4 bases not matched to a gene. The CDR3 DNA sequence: TGTGCCAGCAGCGCTTACAGGGGAAGCACAGATACGCAGTATTTT. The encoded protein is CASSAYRGSTDTQYF. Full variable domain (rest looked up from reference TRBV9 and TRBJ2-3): DSGVTQTPKHLITATGQRVTLRCSPRSGDLSVYWYQQSLDQGLQFLIQYYNGEERAKGNILERFSAQQFPDLHSELNLSSLELGDSALYFCASSAYRGSTDTQYFGPGTRLTVL.

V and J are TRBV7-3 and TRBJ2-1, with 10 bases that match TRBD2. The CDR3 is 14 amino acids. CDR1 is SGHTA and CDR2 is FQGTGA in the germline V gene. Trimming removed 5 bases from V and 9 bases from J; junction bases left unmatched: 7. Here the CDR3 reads CASSLSGGAVEQFF. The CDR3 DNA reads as TGTGCCAGCAGCCTAAGCGGGGGGGCAGTTGAGCAGTTCTTC.

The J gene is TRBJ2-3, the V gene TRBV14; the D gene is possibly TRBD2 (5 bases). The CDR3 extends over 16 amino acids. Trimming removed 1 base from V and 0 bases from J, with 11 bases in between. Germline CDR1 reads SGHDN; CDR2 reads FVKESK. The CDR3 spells CASSQAQLDSTDTQYF. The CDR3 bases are TGTGCCAGCAGCCAAGCCCAACTAGATAGCACAGATACGCAGTATTTT.

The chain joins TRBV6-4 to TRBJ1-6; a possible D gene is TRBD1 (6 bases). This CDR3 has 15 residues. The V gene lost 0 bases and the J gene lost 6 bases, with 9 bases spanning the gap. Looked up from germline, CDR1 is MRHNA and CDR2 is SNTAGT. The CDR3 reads CASSDSGRGNSPLHF. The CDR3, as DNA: TGTGCCAGCAGTGACTCGGGCAGGGGTAATTCACCCCTCCACTTT.

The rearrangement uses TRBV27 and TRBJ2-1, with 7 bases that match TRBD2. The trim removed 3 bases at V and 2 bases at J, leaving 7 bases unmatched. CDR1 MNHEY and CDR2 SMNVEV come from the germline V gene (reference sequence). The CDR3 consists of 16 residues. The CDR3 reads CASSFASGPTYNEQFF. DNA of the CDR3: TGTGCCAGCAGTTTCGCTAGCGGCCCCACCTACAATGAGCAGTTCTTC.

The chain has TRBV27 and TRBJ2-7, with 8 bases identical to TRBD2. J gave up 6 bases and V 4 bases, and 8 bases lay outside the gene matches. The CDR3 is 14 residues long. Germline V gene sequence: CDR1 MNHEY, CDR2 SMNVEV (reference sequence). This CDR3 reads CASSSGLEGGEQYF. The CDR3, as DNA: TGTGCCAGCAGTTCGGGACTAGAGGGCGGCGAGCAGTACTTC.

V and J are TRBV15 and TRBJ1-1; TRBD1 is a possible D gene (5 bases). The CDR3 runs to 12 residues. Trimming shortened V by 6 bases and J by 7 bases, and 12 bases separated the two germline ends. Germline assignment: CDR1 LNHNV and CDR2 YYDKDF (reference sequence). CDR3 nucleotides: TGTGCCACCAGAGGACTAGGGGATGAAGCTTTCTTT. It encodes CATRGLGDEAFF.

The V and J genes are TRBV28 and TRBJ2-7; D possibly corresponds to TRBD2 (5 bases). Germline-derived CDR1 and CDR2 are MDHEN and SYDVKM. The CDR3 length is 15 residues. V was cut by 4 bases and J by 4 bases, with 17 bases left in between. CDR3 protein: CASSSPTGWYYEQYF. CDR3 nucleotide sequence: TGTGCCAGCAGTTCCCCCACGGGATGGTATTACGAGCAGTACTTC.

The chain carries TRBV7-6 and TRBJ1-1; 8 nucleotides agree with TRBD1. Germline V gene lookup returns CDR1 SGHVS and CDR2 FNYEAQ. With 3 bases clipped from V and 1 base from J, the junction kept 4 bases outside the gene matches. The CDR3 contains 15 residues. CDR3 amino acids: CASSLDRAGNTEAFF. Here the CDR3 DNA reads TGTGCCAGCAGCTTGGACAGGGCGGGGAACACTGAAGCTTTCTTT.

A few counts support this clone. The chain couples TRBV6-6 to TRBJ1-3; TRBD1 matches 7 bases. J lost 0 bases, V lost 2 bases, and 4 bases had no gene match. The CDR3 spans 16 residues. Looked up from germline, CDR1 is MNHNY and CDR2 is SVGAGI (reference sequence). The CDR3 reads CASSYQGVFSGNTIYF. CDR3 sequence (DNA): TGTGCCAGCAGTTACCAGGGGGTCTTCTCTGGAAACACCATATATTTT.

CDR3 nucleotide sequence: TGTGCCAGCAGCTTAAGTCCAGGGGCCTCCTACGAGCAGTACTTC. Translation gives CASSLSPGASYEQYF. The chain joins TRBV7-3 to TRBJ2-7; TRBD1 is a possible D gene (6 bases). Trimming stripped 1 base from V and 0 bases from J, with 10 bases between. The V gene's germline CDR1 is SGHTA and CDR2 FQGTGA. This CDR3 has 15 amino acids.

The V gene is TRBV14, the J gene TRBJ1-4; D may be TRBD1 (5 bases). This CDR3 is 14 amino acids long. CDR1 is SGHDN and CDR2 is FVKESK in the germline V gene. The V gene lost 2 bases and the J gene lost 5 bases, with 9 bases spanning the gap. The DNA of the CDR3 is TGTGCCAGCAGCCAAAGACAGACGAATGAAAAACTGTTTTTT. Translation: CASSQRQTNEKLFF. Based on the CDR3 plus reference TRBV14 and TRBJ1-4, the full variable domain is EAGVTQFPSHSVIEKGQTVTLRCDPISGHDNLYWYRRVMGKEIKFLLHFVKESKQDESGMPNNRFLAERTGGTYSTLKVQPAELEDSGVYFCASSQRQTNEKLFFGSGTQLSVL.

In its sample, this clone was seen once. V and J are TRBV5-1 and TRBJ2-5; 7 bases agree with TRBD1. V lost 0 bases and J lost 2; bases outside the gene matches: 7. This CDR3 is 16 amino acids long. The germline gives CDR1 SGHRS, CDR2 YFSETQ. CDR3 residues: CASSLADRVGQETQYF. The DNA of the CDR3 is TGCGCCAGCAGCTTGGCTGACAGGGTAGGACAAGAGACCCAGTACTTC. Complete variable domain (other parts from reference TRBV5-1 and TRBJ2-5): KAGVTQTPRYLIKTRGQQVTLSCSPISGHRSVSWYQQTPGQGLQFLFEYFSETQRNKGNFPGRFSGRQFSNSRSEMNVSTLELGDSALYLCASSLADRVGQETQYFGPGTRLLVL.